Below are 30 T cell receptor beta chains sequenced from a single sample in a study of technical replicates of blood from several donors. Clones were sequenced by immunoSEQ multiplex PCR, and TCRdb holds only the in-frame ones, with some missing. The data hold about 73,000 clones, with 90% to 95% observed a single time. Sequencing input: PBMCs. These receptors were collected from a human donor in good health. Some clones in this sample may be carry-over from other donors' samples.

The rearrangement links TRBV4-3 to TRBJ2-7; D not resolved. V lost 0 bases to trimming and J lost 12 bases, with 15 bases between them. In germline, CDR1 is LGHNA, CDR2 YSLEER. This CDR3 is built from 13 residues. CDR3 coding DNA: TGCGCCAGCAGCCAAGATAGAGGCTCCAATCGGTACTTC. Translation: CASSQDRGSNRYF.

The chain joins TRBV6-5 to TRBJ1-2, with unresolved D. This CDR3 region has 15 residues. Germline V lookup: CDR1 MNHEY, CDR2 SVGAGI. The germline V and J ends were trimmed by 0 bases and 6 bases, with 14 bases remaining between them. CDR3 region: CASSYSGQAYDGYTF. The DNA of the CDR3 is TGTGCCAGCAGTTACTCGGGTCAGGCTTACGATGGCTACACCTTC.

A single count supports this clone. The chain carries TRBV6-5 and TRBJ2-1, with 10 bases matching TRBD2. V gave up 5 bases and J gave up 8 bases; unmatched junction bases: 3. Germline-derived CDR1 and CDR2 are MNHEY and SVGAGI. This CDR3 is 13 amino acids long. CDR3 nucleotides: TGTGCCAGCAGTCTAAGCGGGAGGGATGAGCAGTTCTTC. It codes for CASSLSGRDEQFF.

The V and J genes are TRBV9 and TRBJ1-2; D possibly corresponds to TRBD1 (5 bases). The CDR3 has 14 amino acids. Trimming took 0 bases from V and 5 from J, leaving 11 bases between them. Germline V gene sequence: CDR1 SGDLS, CDR2 YYNGEE. The DNA for the CDR3 is TGTGCCAGCAGCGTAGGCCCGACAGAATATGGCTACACCTTC. It specifies CASSVGPTEYGYTF. Complete variable domain (other parts from reference TRBV9 and TRBJ1-2): DSGVTQTPKHLITATGQRVTLRCSPRSGDLSVYWYQQSLDQGLQFLIQYYNGEERAKGNILERFSAQQFPDLHSELNLSSLELGDSALYFCASSVGPTEYGYTFGSGTRLTVV.

The chain recombines TRBV4-3 with TRBJ2-3, with unresolved D. The V gene's germline CDR1 is LGHNA and CDR2 YSLEER. Trimming took off 1 base at V and 2 bases at J, with 13 bases between the two ends. The CDR3 runs to 16 residues. CDR3 DNA sequence: TGCGCCAGCAGCCAAGGGCTAATGCAGGCCACAGATACGCAGTATTTT. Translating gives CASSQGLMQATDTQYF.

The genes are TRBV12-5 and TRBJ1-3; the match to TRBD1 covers 8 bases. The CDR3 totals 18 residues. Trimming removed 0 bases from V and 0 bases from J; junction bases left unmatched: 7. The germline gives CDR1 LGHNT, CDR2 FRNRAP. The CDR3 loop is CASGLVLRQGFSGNTIYF. CDR3 in DNA: TGTGCTAGTGGTTTGGTACTGAGACAGGGGTTCTCTGGAAACACCATATATTTT.

This clone was counted once. The chain recombines TRBV2 with TRBJ2-5; 8 positions match TRBD2. The CDR3 has 16 amino acids. V was clipped by 7 bases and J by 4 bases; unmatched bases: 14. Germline values: CDR1 SNHLY, CDR2 FYNNEI. The CDR3 nucleotides read TGTGCCAGCACACTTAGTTCCCGGGGGGGCCGAGAGACCCAGTACTTC. This encodes CASTLSSRGGRETQYF.

This clone occurred once. CDR3 coding DNA: TGCGCCAGCAGCCAAGTTGGGACTTCGGCCCGCGGGGGAAACACCATATATTTT. As protein: CASSQVGTSARGGNTIYF. The chain joins TRBV4-1 to TRBJ1-3, with D perhaps matching TRBD1 (5 bases). V dropped 1 base and J dropped 4 bases, with 20 bases sitting between them. Per the germline V gene, CDR1 is MGHRA and CDR2 is YSYEKL. The CDR3 contains 18 residues.

V gene TRBV30 combines with J gene TRBJ2-3; D is perhaps TRBD1 (5 bases). Looked up from germline, CDR1 is GTSNPN and CDR2 is SVGIG (reference sequence). The CDR3 has 12 amino acids. Deletions cut 0 bases from V and 5 bases from J, with 6 bases between. Here the CDR3 reads CAWSVRGDTQYF. CDR3 nucleotides: TGTGCCTGGAGTGTAAGGGGAGATACGCAGTATTTT.

The chain joins TRBV6-6 to TRBJ1-5, with D maybe TRBD1 (5 bases). The CDR3 length is 14 residues. V lost 2 bases to trimming and J lost 1 base, with 6 bases between them. CDR1 is MNHNY and CDR2 is SVGAGI in the germline V gene (reference sequence). This chain's CDR3 is CASSYGGSNQPQHF. CDR3 in DNA: TGTGCCAGCAGTTACGGGGGGAGCAATCAGCCCCAGCATTTT.

This clone came up once. The chain recombines TRBV7-6 with TRBJ1-5; 8 bases align to TRBD1. The CDR3 extends over 15 amino acids. The junction had 9 bases not matched to a gene; V was cut back by 5 bases and J by 6 bases. Germline CDR1 and CDR2: SGHVS and FNYEAQ. The CDR3 sequence is CASSLGQGGSQPQHF. CDR3 DNA sequence: TGTGCCAGCAGCCTCGGACAGGGAGGAAGTCAGCCCCAGCATTTT.

V is TRBV28 and J is TRBJ2-4; TRBD2 matches at 8 bases. The V gene end was trimmed by 6 bases and the J gene end by 0 bases; junction bases not matched to a gene: 7. The CDR3 length is 16 residues. Germline CDR1 MDHEN, CDR2 SYDVKM. The CDR3 reads CASSTSGSLAKNIQYF. CDR3 bases: TGTGCCAGCAGCACTAGCGGTTCTTTAGCCAAAAACATTCAGTACTTC. Looking up the rest from reference TRBV28 and TRBJ2-4 gives the full variable domain: DVKVTQSSRYLVKRTGEKVFLECVQDMDHENMFWYRQDPGLGLRLIYFSYDVKMKEKGDIPEGYSVSREKKERFSLILESASTNQTSMYLCASSTSGSLAKNIQYFGAGTRLSVL.

This chain connects TRBV4-2 to TRBJ1-1; D is unclear. CDR3 length equals 13 residues. Trimming removed 0 bases at V and 8 bases at J, with 10 bases between. CDR1 is LGHNA and CDR2 is YNFKEQ in the germline V gene. CDR3 amino acids: CASSQEFRLEAFF. The DNA of the CDR3 is TGTGCCAGCAGCCAAGAGTTCAGGCTGGAAGCTTTCTTT.

The chain links TRBV30 to TRBJ1-5, with a possible D match to TRBD1 (5 bases). V dropped 2 bases and J dropped 6 bases, with 11 bases sitting between them. The CDR3 length is 13 residues. CDR1 and CDR2 from the germline V gene are GTSNPN and SVGIG (reference sequence). This chain's CDR3 is CAWSFREGQPQHF. The CDR3 nucleotides are TGTGCCTGGAGTTTCAGGGAAGGTCAGCCCCAGCATTTT.

In DNA, the CDR3 is TGTGCCAGCAGCTTAGGTATAATCGATGGCTACACCTTC. This gives the protein CASSLGIIDGYTF. The chain couples TRBV7-2 to TRBJ1-2; D call uncertain. This CDR3 contains 13 residues. The V and J ends lost 1 base and 6 bases respectively, with 9 bases between them. Germline CDR1 is SGHTA and CDR2 is FQGNSA.

V is TRBV4-3 and J is TRBJ2-2, with 8 nucleotides matching TRBD1. Germline assignment: CDR1 LGHNA and CDR2 YSLEER. With 1 base clipped from V and 4 bases from J, the junction kept 5 bases outside the gene matches. This CDR3 contains 16 residues. The CDR3 coding sequence is TGCGCCAGCAGCCAAGCGACAGGGGTAATCACCGGGGAGCTGTTTTTT. Translation gives CASSQATGVITGELFF.

This clone was recorded once. V and J are TRBV7-3 and TRBJ2-1; 7 bases map to TRBD2. With V trimmed by 5 bases and J by 6 bases, 10 bases remained unmatched. This CDR3 spans 15 amino acids. Germline values: CDR1 SGHTA, CDR2 FQGTGA. The CDR3 protein is CASSPGLDLGNEQFF. DNA for the CDR3: TGTGCCAGCAGCCCCGGACTAGATCTAGGCAATGAGCAGTTCTTC.

The rearrangement links TRBV6-5 to TRBJ2-5, with D perhaps matching TRBD2 (6 bases). Germline V gene sequence: CDR1 MNHEY, CDR2 SVGAGI. The germline V and J ends were trimmed by 4 bases and 6 bases, with 21 bases remaining between them. This CDR3 has 16 residues. CDR3 sequence (DNA): TGTGCCAGCAGTTCGCCGTGGGGTCGGGAGATAAAGACCCAGTACTTC. Protein sequence: CASSSPWGREIKTQYF.

V usage is TRBV4-2 and J usage is TRBJ2-7, with D perhaps matching TRBD2 (7 bases). The CDR3 loop spans 15 amino acids. The V gene lost 0 bases and the J gene lost 1 base, with 10 bases spanning the gap. Germline V gene lookup returns CDR1 LGHNA and CDR2 YNFKEQ. CDR3: CASSQEGGHSYEQYF. The CDR3 coding sequence is TGTGCCAGCAGCCAAGAGGGGGGGCATTCCTACGAGCAGTACTTC.

This chain joins TRBV2 and TRBJ2-7; TRBD2 is a possible D gene (5 bases). The germline CDR1 and CDR2 sequences are SNHLY and FYNNEI. This CDR3 region has 13 residues. Trimming removed 2 bases from V and 7 bases from J, with 12 bases in between. The CDR3 region has the DNA TGTGCCAGCAGTGAACCCGGGAAAGAAGAGCAGTACTTC. Its protein product is CASSEPGKEEQYF.

The chain combines TRBV25-1 with TRBJ1-2, with TRBD1 matching 8 bases. J was trimmed by 5 bases and V by 4 bases; bases with no gene match: 6. The germline gives CDR1 MGHDK, CDR2 SYGVNS. This CDR3 has 14 amino acids. The CDR3 loop is CASSGPGQEYGYTF. Here the CDR3 DNA reads TGTGCCAGCAGTGGCCCGGGACAGGAATATGGCTACACCTTC.

The chain carries TRBV7-9 and TRBJ2-5; 14 bases fit TRBD2. With V trimmed by 5 bases and J by 0 bases, 5 bases remained unmatched. The length of the CDR3 is 17 residues. Per germline, CDR1 SEHNR and CDR2 FQNEAQ (reference sequence). The CDR3 is CASSTGTSGGYQETQYF. CDR3 nucleotides: TGTGCCAGCAGCACAGGGACTAGCGGGGGCTACCAAGAGACCCAGTACTTC. The whole variable domain, filled in from reference TRBV7-9 and TRBJ2-5, reads DTGVSQNPRHKITKRGQNVTFRCDPISEHNRLYWYRQTLGQGPEFLTYFQNEAQLEKSRLLSDRFSAERPKGSFSTLEIQRTEQGDSAMYLCASSTGTSGGYQETQYFGPGTRLLVL.

CDR3 amino acids: CASSHPWGTSGLYNEQFF. The CDR3 bases are TGTGCCAGCAGCCACCCCTGGGGGACTAGCGGGCTATACAATGAGCAGTTCTTC. The V and J genes are TRBV7-8 and TRBJ2-1, with 12 nucleotides matching TRBD2. Per germline, CDR1 SGHVS and CDR2 FQNEAQ. V lost 5 bases and J lost 4; bases outside the gene matches: 12. The CDR3 has 18 amino acids.

This chain connects TRBV28 to TRBJ1-2; the D is unclear. The ends were cut back, 6 bases at V and 0 bases at J, with 11 bases in the middle. Germline loops: CDR1 MDHEN, CDR2 SYDVKM. The CDR3 runs 14 residues. This chain's CDR3 is CASRDTVANYGYTF. The CDR3 DNA reads TGTGCCAGCAGAGACACAGTTGCTAACTATGGCTACACCTTC.

This chain links TRBV5-4 with TRBJ2-7, with 8 bases matching TRBD2. The germline CDR1 and CDR2 sequences are SGHNT and YYREEE (reference sequence). The CDR3 consists of 16 residues. V lost 4 bases to trimming and J lost 0 bases; unmatched junction nucleotides: 9. The CDR3 nucleotides read TGTGCCAGCAGCCCAAAGACTAGCGCTTACTCCTACGAGCAGTACTTC. Amino acids: CASSPKTSAYSYEQYF.

The chain couples TRBV6-6 to TRBJ2-2; no firm D call. This CDR3 has 14 residues. V was cut by 2 bases and J by 3 bases, with 7 bases left in between. CDR1 is MNHNY, CDR2 SVGAGI, per germline (reference sequence). The CDR3: CASSYSSDTGELFF. CDR3 bases: TGTGCCAGCAGTTACAGCTCTGACACCGGGGAGCTGTTTTTT.

The chain employs TRBV11-2 and TRBJ1-4; D is unresolved. The CDR3 contains 14 residues. Between the trimmed V and J ends, which lost 5 bases and 7 bases, there was a span of 14 bases. Germline CDR1 SGHAT, CDR2 FQNNGV. CDR3 DNA: TGTGCCAGCAGCCCCTCTGGGTCAGGTGAAAAACTGTTTTTT. Its protein product is CASSPSGSGEKLFF.

The chain carries TRBV11-3 and TRBJ2-1, with 15 bases lining up with TRBD2. CDR3 length equals 17 residues. With 5 bases clipped from V and 4 bases from J, the junction kept 6 bases outside the gene matches. Germline CDR1 and CDR2: SGHNT and YENEEA. CDR3 DNA: TGTGCCAGCAGCCCAGGACTAGCGGGAGGGCCTTACAATGAGCAGTTCTTC. It translates to CASSPGLAGGPYNEQFF.

Remarks on this clone: At one boundary the junction diverges from the germline segment, which might be a read error. V usage is TRBV7-9 and J usage is TRBJ1-1, with 8 bases identical to TRBD1. The germline V gene encodes CDR1 SEHNR and CDR2 FQNEAQ (reference sequence). The CDR3 has 14 amino acids. The CDR3 reads CASTLQGVHTEAFF. DNA of the CDR3: TGTGCCAGCACCTTACAGGGGGTTCACACTGAAGCTTTCTTT.

The genes are TRBV2 and TRBJ1-2; TRBD1 matches 8 bases. Germline CDR1 is SNHLY and CDR2 is FYNNEI. The CDR3 runs to 14 residues. V shed 6 bases and J 4 bases; nucleotides not matched to a gene: 7. In nucleotides, the CDR3 is TGTGCCAGCAGCCTTGGACAGGGTTCCTATGGCTACACCTTC. Its protein product is CASSLGQGSYGYTF.